Below, one TCR beta chain is given with its context. This entry comes from a study of blood T cell repertoires in COVID-19. With 0 bases removed from V and 8 bases from J, the gap between germline ends came to 17 bases. This CDR3 has 15 residues. The V gene's germline CDR1 is SGHRS and CDR2 YFSETQ. Assay used: immunoSEQ multiplex PCR; TCRdb lists only in-frame clones, some missing. The top ten clones hold 13% of a sample with 91,000 or so clones, around 83% of them seen once. This TCR was sampled from a woman aged 55-70 years in a cohort sampled during active or convalescent COVID-19. The rearrangement uses TRBV5-1 and TRBJ1-2; perhaps TRBD1 as D (6 bases). Sequenced input: peripheral blood. The CDR3 sequence: CASSLANPQGTGYTF. DNA for the CDR3: TGCGCCAGCAGCTTGGCCAATCCGCAGGGGACGGGCTACACCTTC.